Each of the 32 T cell receptor beta chains below was sequenced from the same sample in a study of T-cell memory formation after mild COVID-19. From the 5' RACE reads, TCRdb called clonotypes with MiXCR, one entry per CDR3 protein. The repertoire holds 110,000 to 150,000 distinct CDR3 sequences, 14% seen once, with around 28% in the top ten. Sequencing used PBMCs or a T cell subset sorted from them (not recorded which). Receptor source: an adult woman who had mild COVID-19 (a few samples of this study predate the infection). Cell type and time point are not known.

The chain links TRBV2 to TRBJ2-1; no clear D gene. Germline assignment: CDR1 SNHLY and CDR2 FYNNEI. CDR3 length equals 14 residues. Trimming cost V 7 bases and J 0 bases, with 10 bases left between them. In DNA form, the CDR3 reads TGTGCCAGCACTCCATTTGCCTCCTACAATGAGCAGTTCTTC. It specifies CASTPFASYNEQFF. The entire variable domain, with the rest obtained from reference TRBV2 and TRBJ2-1, is as follows: EPEVTQTPSHQVTQMGQEVILRCVPISNHLYFYWYRQILGQKVEFLVSFYNNEISEKSEIFDDQFSVERPDGSNFTLKIRSTKLEDSAMYFCASTPFASYNEQFFGPGTRLTVL.

Many counts were recorded for this clonotype. This chain uses TRBV7-9 with TRBJ1-1; no definite D call. Germline CDR1 reads SEHNR; CDR2 reads FQNEAQ (reference sequence). V gave up 3 bases and J gave up 1 base, with 3 bases separating them. The CDR3 is 12 residues long. CDR3: CASSFQNTEAFF. CDR3 in DNA: TGTGCCAGCAGCTTTCAGAACACTGAAGCTTTCTTT.

This clonotype has just a few counts. The J gene is TRBJ2-2, the V gene TRBV24-1; no reliable D call. Germline CDR1 KGHDR, CDR2 SFDVKD. There are 15 residues in the CDR3. V was cut by 0 bases and J by 3 bases, with 7 bases left in between. CDR3: CATSDLTDYTGELFF. In DNA form, the CDR3 reads TGTGCCACCAGTGATTTGACAGACTACACCGGGGAGCTGTTTTTT.

This sequence joins TRBV19 and TRBJ1-1, with D unresolved. This CDR3 has 14 residues. V was trimmed by 3 bases and J by 4 bases, leaving 12 bases between them. Germline CDR1 and CDR2: LNHDA and SQIVND (reference sequence). CDR3: CASSILGFGTEAFF. The CDR3 nucleotides are TGTGCCAGTAGTATTTTAGGGTTCGGCACTGAAGCTTTCTTT. The full variable domain, its missing parts supplied by reference TRBV19 and TRBJ1-1, is DGGITQSPKYLFRKEGQNVTLSCEQNLNHDAMYWYRQDPGQGLRLIYYSQIVNDFQKGDIAEGYSVSREKKESFPLTVTSAQKNPTAFYLCASSILGFGTEAFFGQGTRLTVV.

The V and J genes are TRBV10-3 and TRBJ2-1, with a weak D call TRBD1 (6 bases). V was trimmed by 2 bases and J by 5 bases, leaving 10 bases between them. This CDR3 comprises 14 residues. Germline CDR1 is ENHRY and CDR2 is SYGVKD. The CDR3: CAISEGQLNNEQFF. The CDR3 DNA is TGTGCCATCAGTGAGGGACAGTTAAACAATGAGCAGTTCTTC.

A few counts support this clonotype. This chain links TRBV5-1 with TRBJ2-1; D is undetermined. The V gene lost 5 bases and the J gene lost 1 base, with 7 bases spanning the gap. Per the germline V gene, CDR1 is SGHRS and CDR2 is YFSETQ. This CDR3 region has 13 residues. In nucleotides, the CDR3 is TGCGCCAGCAGGCAAGCATCCTACAATGAGCAGTTCTTC. This gives the protein CASRQASYNEQFF. The whole variable domain, filled in from reference TRBV5-1 and TRBJ2-1, reads KAGVTQTPRYLIKTRGQQVTLSCSPISGHRSVSWYQQTPGQGLQFLFEYFSETQRNKGNFPGRFSGRQFSNSRSEMNVSTLELGDSALYLCASRQASYNEQFFGPGTRLTVL.

V usage is TRBV24-1 and J usage is TRBJ2-7, with no clear D. Germline V lookup: CDR1 KGHDR, CDR2 SFDVKD. V gave up 2 bases and J gave up 3 bases, with 4 bases separating them. There are 12 residues in the CDR3. CDR3 sequence reads: CATSDSNYEQYF. The CDR3 region has the DNA TGTGCCACCAGTGATTCTAACTACGAGCAGTACTTC.

The chain is built from TRBV2 and TRBJ2-2, with 8 bases fitting TRBD2. Germline CDR1 and CDR2: SNHLY and FYNNEI. This CDR3 has 15 residues. The V gene end was trimmed by 7 bases and the J gene end by 4 bases; junction bases not matched to a gene: 8. Written as DNA, the CDR3 is TGTGCCAGCACGGAGCGGGAGAGAGGCACCGGGGAGCTGTTTTTT. It yields the protein CASTERERGTGELFF.

This chain connects TRBV24-1 to TRBJ2-2, with a tentative D call TRBD1 (7 bases). The CDR3 is made up of 16 amino acids. V was pared by 4 bases and J by 6 bases, with 17 bases between. CDR1 is KGHDR and CDR2 is SFDVKD in the germline V gene. The chain's CDR3 is CATSDLDREDAGELFF. CDR3 nucleotides: TGTGCCACCAGTGACCTCGACAGGGAGGACGCCGGGGAGCTGTTTTTT.

The rearrangement uses TRBV2 and TRBJ1-1; weak D call: TRBD1 (6 bases). V was trimmed by 4 bases and J by 3 bases, leaving 9 bases between them. There are 13 residues in the CDR3. Germline V gene data show CDR1 as SNHLY and CDR2 as FYNNEI. The CDR3 DNA follows: TGTGCCAGCAGTGCGGGGGGCTACACTGAAGCTTTCTTT. Encoded protein: CASSAGGYTEAFF.

V usage is TRBV29-1 and J usage is TRBJ2-3; TRBD2 matches at 9 bases. Germline values: CDR1 SQVTM, CDR2 ANQGSEA. Trimming took 5 bases from V and 11 from J; bases not matched to a gene: 2. The CDR3 is 10 amino acids. CDR3 coding DNA: TGCAGCGTTCGACTAGCGGAGCAGTATTTT. As protein: CSVRLAEQYF.

The gene calls are TRBV7-9 and TRBJ2-1; D tentatively fits TRBD1 or TRBD2 (5 bases each). Trimming shortened V by 5 bases and J by 3 bases, and 14 bases separated the two germline ends. This CDR3 is built from 15 residues. CDR1 is SEHNR, CDR2 FQNEAQ, per germline (reference sequence). Here the CDR3 DNA reads TGTGCCAGCAGCCCGGAGGTTGGACACTACAATGAGCAGTTCTTC. Protein: CASSPEVGHYNEQFF.

This clonotype was seen a few times. This chain uses TRBV20-1 with TRBJ2-1; D may be TRBD1 (6 bases). Germline loops: CDR1 DFQATT, CDR2 SNEGSKA (reference sequence). V was trimmed by 5 bases and J by 4 bases, leaving 18 bases between them. The CDR3 is made up of 15 amino acids. CDR3 amino acids: CSALPRGKEYNEQFF. For the CDR3, the DNA is TGCAGTGCTCTCCCCAGGGGAAAAGAATACAATGAGCAGTTCTTC.

This clonotype was counted between two and nine times. V and J are TRBV5-1 and TRBJ2-7; maybe TRBD1 (5 bases). The CDR3 is 12 residues long. Trimming took 1 base from V and 5 from J, leaving 7 bases between them. The germline V gene has CDR1 SGHRS and CDR2 YFSETQ. The CDR3 region is CASSLSRDEQYF. The CDR3 DNA reads TGCGCCAGCAGCTTGAGCAGGGACGAGCAGTACTTC.

This clonotype has a handful of counts. The chain carries TRBV6-1 and TRBJ2-3; TRBD2 aligns across 11 bases. This CDR3 is built from 14 residues. The ends lost 9 bases at V and 4 bases at J; junction bases unmatched: 6. The germline V gene encodes CDR1 MNHNS and CDR2 SASEGT. Written as DNA, the CDR3 is TGTGCCAGTAATAGCGGGGGGGACGCAGATACGCAGTATTTT. Translation: CASNSGGDADTQYF.

This clonotype has ten or more counts. The chain links TRBV4-2 to TRBJ2-7; either TRBD1 or TRBD2 may fit D (5 bases each). The CDR3 spans 15 residues. Germline V CDR1 and CDR2: LGHNA, YNFKEQ. V lost 0 bases, J lost 0 bases, and 9 bases lay in between. The CDR3 region has the DNA TGTGCCAGCAGCCAAGAATTCGGGGCCTCCTACGAGCAGTACTTC. The encoded protein is CASSQEFGASYEQYF.

The V call is TRBV5-6, the J call TRBJ1-2; D is possibly TRBD1 (5 bases). The CDR3 runs to 12 residues. The ends were cut back, 5 bases at V and 4 bases at J, with 9 bases in the middle. Per germline, CDR1 SGHDT and CDR2 YYEEEE. CDR3 bases: TGTGCCAGCAGGACAGAGGCCTATGGCTACACCTTC. It is translated as CASRTEAYGYTF.

In its sample, this clonotype was seen many times. This sequence joins TRBV4-3 and TRBJ2-7; 9 nucleotides match TRBD1. In germline, CDR1 is LGHNA, CDR2 YSLEER. This CDR3 spans 16 amino acids. The V gene end was trimmed by 1 base and the J gene end by 1 base; junction bases not matched to a gene: 5. The CDR3 protein is CASSQALGTGSYEQYF. The CDR3 DNA reads TGCGCCAGCAGCCAAGCGCTCGGGACAGGGTCCTACGAGCAGTACTTC.

This clonotype came up a few times. The chain couples TRBV5-6 to TRBJ2-5; D is possibly TRBD1 (5 bases). Deletions cut 4 bases from V and 0 bases from J, with 7 bases between. Germline CDR1 is SGHDT and CDR2 is YYEEEE. The CDR3 length is 13 residues. In nucleotides, the CDR3 is TGTGCCAGCAGCGAGGACAACCAAGAGACCCAGTACTTC. Translating it yields CASSEDNQETQYF.

The chain couples TRBV6-1 to TRBJ2-5; D possibly matches TRBD1 or TRBD2 (6 bases each). Germline loops: CDR1 MNHNS, CDR2 SASEGT. CDR3 size: 16 residues. V was trimmed by 6 bases and J by 2 bases, leaving 19 bases between them. The CDR3 sequence: CASRGVGGQGQETQYF. The CDR3 coding sequence is TGTGCCAGCAGGGGCGTGGGGGGCCAGGGGCAAGAGACCCAGTACTTC.

The V gene is TRBV20-1, the J gene TRBJ2-7; a weak D match, TRBD2 (6 bases). Trimming cost V 6 bases and J 0 bases, with 15 bases left between them. The CDR3 consists of 14 residues. Germline V gives CDR1 DFQATT, CDR2 SNEGSKA (reference sequence). The CDR3 region is CSATGLQSSYEQYF. As DNA, the CDR3 is TGCAGTGCCACGGGACTCCAGAGCTCCTACGAGCAGTACTTC.

In this sample, this clonotype turned up once. Because the CDR3's place on the DNA is in doubt, the DNA is left out and the CDR3 is given as listed by TCRdb. The chain links TRBV2 to TRBJ1-4; the D segment call TRBD1 is taken from the table without a DNA check. From its first to its last residue, the CDR3 has 16 amino acids. Germline V gives CDR1 SNHLY, CDR2 FYNNEI. CDR3 residues: CASSPGTGYNEKLFFF.

The J gene is TRBJ2-7, the V gene TRBV5-1; the D call may be TRBD1 or TRBD2 (6 bases each). CDR3 length: 17 residues. Germline V gene data show CDR1 as SGHRS and CDR2 as YFSETQ. V was trimmed by 4 bases and J by 2 bases, leaving 22 bases between them. The CDR3 DNA is TGCGCCAGCAGCCCGAGGGACTCAAATTCAGGGGCCTACGAGCAGTACTTC. Translated, it gives CASSPRDSNSGAYEQYF.

The genes are TRBV12-3 or TRBV12-4 and TRBJ1-1, with TRBD1 matching over 11 bases. J was trimmed by 5 bases and V by 7 bases; bases with no gene match: 9. The CDR3 contains 15 residues. The CDR3 is CASKLGTGGWTEAFF. The CDR3 coding sequence is TGTGCCAGCAAGTTAGGGACAGGGGGTTGGACTGAAGCTTTCTTT.

The chain carries TRBV7-2 and TRBJ2-7, with a possible D match to TRBD2 (6 bases). V was cut by 4 bases and J by 2 bases, with 12 bases left in between. The CDR3 sequence is 14 residues long. Germline V gene lookup returns CDR1 SGHTA and CDR2 FQGNSA. CDR3 sequence (DNA): TGTGCCAGCAGCTCGGTAGCGGATGCCTACGAGCAGTACTTC. Its protein product is CASSSVADAYEQYF. Looking up the rest from reference TRBV7-2 and TRBJ2-7 gives the full variable domain: GAGVSQSPSNKVTEKGKDVELRCDPISGHTALYWYRQSLGQGLEFLIYFQGNSAPDKSGLPSDRFSAERTGGSVSTLTIQRTQQEDSAVYLCASSSVADAYEQYFGPGTRLTVT.

This clonotype was detected a few times. The chain is built from TRBV13 and TRBJ1-1; D is possibly TRBD1 (6 bases). Germline CDR1 reads PRHDT; CDR2 reads FYEKMQ (reference sequence). Trimming pared 4 bases from V and 4 bases from J, leaving 16 bases between. The CDR3 contains 15 residues. CDR3 residues: CASSSRTAAGTEAFF. CDR3 DNA sequence: TGTGCCAGCAGCTCTAGGACAGCCGCTGGCACTGAAGCTTTCTTT.

This clonotype was observed a handful of times. The chain employs TRBV30 and TRBJ2-7, with D unclear. The CDR3 has 13 residues. Looked up from germline, CDR1 is GTSNPN and CDR2 is SVGIG (reference sequence). V was cut by 0 bases and J by 0 bases, with 6 bases left in between. CDR3 residues: CAWSVGHSYEQYF. In nucleotides, the CDR3 is TGTGCCTGGAGTGTAGGGCACTCCTACGAGCAGTACTTC.

This clonotype was counted at least ten times. The chain carries TRBV12-3 or TRBV12-4 and TRBJ1-1, with a weak D call TRBD1 (5 bases). Deletions cut 4 bases from V and 7 bases from J, with 16 bases between. The CDR3 runs to 14 residues. The CDR3 DNA sequence: TGTGCCAGCAGTTACTTGGGGACCTGGGGTGAAGCTTTCTTT. Its protein product is CASSYLGTWGEAFF.

This sequence joins TRBV5-6 and TRBJ2-1; D remains ambiguous. V was pared by 1 base and J by 10 bases, with 6 bases between. Germline values: CDR1 SGHDT, CDR2 YYEEEE. CDR3 length: 11 amino acids. Written as DNA, the CDR3 is TGTGCCAGCAGCTTGTACGGGGAGCAGTTCTTC. Its protein is CASSLYGEQFF.

V usage is TRBV25-1 and J usage is TRBJ1-1; TRBD1 aligns across 7 bases. Germline V CDR1 and CDR2: MGHDK, SYGVNS. The CDR3 has 12 residues. Germline trimming cut 6 bases from V and 4 bases from J; bases unmatched to any gene: 2. The CDR3 loop is CASRQGFTEAFF. CDR3 coding DNA: TGTGCCAGCAGACAGGGGTTCACTGAAGCTTTCTTT.

The J gene is TRBJ2-4, the V gene TRBV10-3; weak D call: TRBD2 (7 bases). Trimming pared 6 bases from V and 5 bases from J, leaving 14 bases between. This CDR3 has 14 residues. Germline CDR1 reads ENHRY; CDR2 reads SYGVKD. The CDR3 sequence is CAISHGGAENIQYF. In DNA form, the CDR3 reads TGTGCCATCAGCCATGGGGGGGCCGAAAACATTCAGTACTTC.

This clonotype was recorded a few times. The chain uses TRBV6-1 and TRBJ2-3; a weak D match, TRBD2 (5 bases). The germline V and J ends were trimmed by 5 bases and 4 bases, with 16 bases remaining between them. CDR3 length: 15 residues. The germline V gene encodes CDR1 MNHNS and CDR2 SASEGT. CDR3 DNA: TGTGCCAGCAGTCTAATAGGGTCCGGGGCAGATACGCAGTATTTT. Protein sequence: CASSLIGSGADTQYF.